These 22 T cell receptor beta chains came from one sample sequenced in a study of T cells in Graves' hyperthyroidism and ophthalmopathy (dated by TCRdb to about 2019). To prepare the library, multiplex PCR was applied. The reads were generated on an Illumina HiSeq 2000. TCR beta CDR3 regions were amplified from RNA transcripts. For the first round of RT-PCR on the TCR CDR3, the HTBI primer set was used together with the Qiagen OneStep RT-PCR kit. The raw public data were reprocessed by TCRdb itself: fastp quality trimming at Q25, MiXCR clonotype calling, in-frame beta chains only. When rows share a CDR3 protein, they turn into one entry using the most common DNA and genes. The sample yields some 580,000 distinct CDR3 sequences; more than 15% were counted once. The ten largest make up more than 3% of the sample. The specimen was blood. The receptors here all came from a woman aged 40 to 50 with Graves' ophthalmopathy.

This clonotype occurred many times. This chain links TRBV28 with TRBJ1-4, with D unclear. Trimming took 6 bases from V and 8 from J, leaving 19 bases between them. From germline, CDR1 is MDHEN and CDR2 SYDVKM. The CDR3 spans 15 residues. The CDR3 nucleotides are TGTGCCAGCAGCCTCGGCCCTGATCGCGGAGAAAAACTGTTTTTT. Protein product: CASSLGPDRGEKLFF.

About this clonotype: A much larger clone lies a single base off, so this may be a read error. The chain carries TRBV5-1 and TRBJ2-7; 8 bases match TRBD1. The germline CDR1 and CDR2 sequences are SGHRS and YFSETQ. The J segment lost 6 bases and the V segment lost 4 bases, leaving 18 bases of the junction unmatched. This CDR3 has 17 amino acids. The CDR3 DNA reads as TGCGCCAGCAGCGCGGGCGGGACAGGCCCAACATCATCCGAGCAGTACTTC. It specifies CASSAGGTGPTSSEQYF. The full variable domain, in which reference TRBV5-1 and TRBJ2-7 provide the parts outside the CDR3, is KAGVTQTPRYLIKTRGQQVTLSCSPISGHRSVSWYQQTPGQGLQFLFEYFSETQRNKGNFPGRFSGRQFSNSRSEMNVSTLELGDSALYLCASSAGGTGPTSSEQYFGPGTRLTVT.

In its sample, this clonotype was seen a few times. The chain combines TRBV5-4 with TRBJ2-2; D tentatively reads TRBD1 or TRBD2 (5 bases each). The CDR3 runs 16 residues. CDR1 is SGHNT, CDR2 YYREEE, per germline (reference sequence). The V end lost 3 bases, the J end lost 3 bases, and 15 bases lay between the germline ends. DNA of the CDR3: TGTGCCAGCAGCTCCGGGACCCGCGAGGACACCGGGGAGCTGTTTTTT. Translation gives CASSSGTREDTGELFF.

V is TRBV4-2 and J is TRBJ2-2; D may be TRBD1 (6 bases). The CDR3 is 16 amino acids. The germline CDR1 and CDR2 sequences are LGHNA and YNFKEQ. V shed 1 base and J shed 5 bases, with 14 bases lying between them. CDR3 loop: CASSQVGGSGTGELFF. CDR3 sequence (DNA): TGTGCCAGCAGCCAAGTAGGGGGTTCAGGGACCGGGGAGCTGTTTTTT.

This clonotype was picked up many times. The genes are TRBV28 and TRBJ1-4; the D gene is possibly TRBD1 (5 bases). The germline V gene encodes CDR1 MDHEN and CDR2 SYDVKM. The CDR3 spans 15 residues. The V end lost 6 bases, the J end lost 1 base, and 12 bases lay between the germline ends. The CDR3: CASRPVRVTNEKLFF. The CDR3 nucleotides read TGTGCCAGCAGGCCTGTCAGGGTAACTAATGAAAAACTGTTTTTT.

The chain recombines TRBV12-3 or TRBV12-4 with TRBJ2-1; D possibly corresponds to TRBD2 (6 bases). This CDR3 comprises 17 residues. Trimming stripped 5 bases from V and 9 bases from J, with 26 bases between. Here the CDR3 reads CASSPPPRDWSPREQFF. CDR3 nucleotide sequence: TGTGCCAGCAGTCCCCCCCCGCGGGACTGGTCGCCCCGTGAGCAGTTCTTC.

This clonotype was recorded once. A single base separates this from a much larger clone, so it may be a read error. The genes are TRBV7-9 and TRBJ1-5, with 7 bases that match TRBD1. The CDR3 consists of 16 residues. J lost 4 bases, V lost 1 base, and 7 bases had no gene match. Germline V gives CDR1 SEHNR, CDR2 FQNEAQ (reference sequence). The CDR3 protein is CASSLVTGTANQPQHF. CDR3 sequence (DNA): TGTGCCAGCAGCTTAGTGACCGGGACAGCTAATCAGCCCCAGCATTTT.

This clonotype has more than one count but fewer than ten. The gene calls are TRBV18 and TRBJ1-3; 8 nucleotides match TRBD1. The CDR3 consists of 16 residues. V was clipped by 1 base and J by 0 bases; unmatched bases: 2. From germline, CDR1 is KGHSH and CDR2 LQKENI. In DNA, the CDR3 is TGTGCCAGCTCACCACGGCAGGGGGCCTCTGGAAACACCATATATTTT. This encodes CASSPRQGASGNTIYF.

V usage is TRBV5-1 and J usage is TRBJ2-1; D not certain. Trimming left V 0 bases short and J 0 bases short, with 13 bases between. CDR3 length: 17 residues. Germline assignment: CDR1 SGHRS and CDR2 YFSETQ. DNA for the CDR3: TGCGCCAGCAGCTTGGGGTTTGTCCGGAGCTCCTACAATGAGCAGTTCTTC. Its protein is CASSLGFVRSSYNEQFF.

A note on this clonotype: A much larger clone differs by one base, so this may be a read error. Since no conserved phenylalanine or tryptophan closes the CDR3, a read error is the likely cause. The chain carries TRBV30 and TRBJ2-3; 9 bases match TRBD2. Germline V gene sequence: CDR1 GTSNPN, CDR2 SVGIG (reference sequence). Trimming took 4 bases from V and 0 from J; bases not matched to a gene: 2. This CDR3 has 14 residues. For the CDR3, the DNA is TGTGCCTGGATACTAGCGGGTAGCACAGATACGCAGTATCTT. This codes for CAWILAGSTDTQYL.

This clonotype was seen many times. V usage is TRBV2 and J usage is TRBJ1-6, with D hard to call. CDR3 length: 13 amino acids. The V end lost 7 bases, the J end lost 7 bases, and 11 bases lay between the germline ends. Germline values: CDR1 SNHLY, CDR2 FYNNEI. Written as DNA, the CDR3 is TGTGCCAGCAAAGGCAGTCAAAATTCACCCCTCCACTTT. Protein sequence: CASKGSQNSPLHF.

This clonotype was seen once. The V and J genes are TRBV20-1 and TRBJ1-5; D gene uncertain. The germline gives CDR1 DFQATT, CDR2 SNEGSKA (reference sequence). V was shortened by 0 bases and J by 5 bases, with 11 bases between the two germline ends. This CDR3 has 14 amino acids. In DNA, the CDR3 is TGCAGTGCTAGAGATGGCCGGGGTTATCAGCCCCAGCATTTT. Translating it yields CSARDGRGYQPQHF.

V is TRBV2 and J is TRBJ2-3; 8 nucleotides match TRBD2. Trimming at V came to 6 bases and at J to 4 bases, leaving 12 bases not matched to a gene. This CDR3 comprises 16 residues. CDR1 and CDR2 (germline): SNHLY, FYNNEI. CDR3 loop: CASRPSGRFPPDTQYF. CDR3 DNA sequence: TGTGCCAGCAGACCGAGCGGGAGATTCCCCCCAGATACGCAGTATTTT.

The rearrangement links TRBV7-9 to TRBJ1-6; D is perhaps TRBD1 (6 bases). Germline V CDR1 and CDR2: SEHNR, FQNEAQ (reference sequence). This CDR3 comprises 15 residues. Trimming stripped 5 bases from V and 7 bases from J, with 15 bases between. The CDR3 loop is CASSPSRGLNSPLHF. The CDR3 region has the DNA TGTGCCAGCAGCCCCTCCAGGGGTCTCAATTCACCCCTCCACTTT.

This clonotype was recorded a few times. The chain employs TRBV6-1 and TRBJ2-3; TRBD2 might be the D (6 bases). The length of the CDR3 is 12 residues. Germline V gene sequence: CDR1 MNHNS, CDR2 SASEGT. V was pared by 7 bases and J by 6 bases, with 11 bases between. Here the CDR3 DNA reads TGTGCCAGCATGGATCGGGGGGATACGCAGTATTTT. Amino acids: CASMDRGDTQYF.

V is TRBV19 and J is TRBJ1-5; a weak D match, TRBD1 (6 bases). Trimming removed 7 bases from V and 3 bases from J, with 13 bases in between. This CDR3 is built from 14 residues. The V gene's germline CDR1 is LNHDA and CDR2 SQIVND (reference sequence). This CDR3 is CASTNGQINQPQHF. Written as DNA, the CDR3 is TGTGCCAGTACTAATGGACAGATCAATCAGCCCCAGCATTTT.

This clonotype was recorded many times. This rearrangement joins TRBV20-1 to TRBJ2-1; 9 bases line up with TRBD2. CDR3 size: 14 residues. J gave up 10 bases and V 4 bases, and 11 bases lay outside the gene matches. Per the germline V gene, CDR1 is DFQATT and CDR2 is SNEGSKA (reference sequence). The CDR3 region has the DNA TGCAGTGCTATAGGGGGACTAGCTGCAGGCGAGCAGTTCTTC. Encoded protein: CSAIGGLAAGEQFF.

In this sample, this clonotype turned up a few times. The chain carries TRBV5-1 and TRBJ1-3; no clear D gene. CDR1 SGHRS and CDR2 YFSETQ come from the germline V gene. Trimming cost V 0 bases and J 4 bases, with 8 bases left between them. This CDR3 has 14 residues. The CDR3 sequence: CASSLAGYGNTIYF. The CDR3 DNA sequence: TGCGCCAGCAGCTTGGCTGGGTACGGAAACACCATATATTTT.

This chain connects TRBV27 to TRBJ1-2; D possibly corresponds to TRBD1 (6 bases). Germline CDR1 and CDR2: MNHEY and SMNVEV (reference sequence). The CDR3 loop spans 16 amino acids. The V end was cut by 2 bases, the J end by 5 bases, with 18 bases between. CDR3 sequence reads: CASSLKSGTSSYGYTF. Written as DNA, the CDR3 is TGTGCCAGCAGTTTAAAATCCGGGACATCCTCGTATGGCTACACCTTC.

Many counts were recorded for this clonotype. CDR3 in DNA: TGCAGTGCACCCACTAGCGCTGAGCAGTTCTTC. Protein sequence: CSAPTSAEQFF. The V and J genes are TRBV20-1 and TRBJ2-1; 7 nucleotides match TRBD2. This CDR3 has 11 residues. The J segment lost 9 bases and the V segment lost 6 bases, leaving 5 bases of the junction unmatched. Per the germline V gene, CDR1 is DFQATT and CDR2 is SNEGSKA (reference sequence).

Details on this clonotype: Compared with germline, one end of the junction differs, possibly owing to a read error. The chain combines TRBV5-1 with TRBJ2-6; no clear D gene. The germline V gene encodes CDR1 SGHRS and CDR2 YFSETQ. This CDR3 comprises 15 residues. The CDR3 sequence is CASGLVGSGANVLTF. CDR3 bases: TGCGCCAGCGGCTTGGTCGGGTCTGGGGCCAACGTCCTGACTTTC.

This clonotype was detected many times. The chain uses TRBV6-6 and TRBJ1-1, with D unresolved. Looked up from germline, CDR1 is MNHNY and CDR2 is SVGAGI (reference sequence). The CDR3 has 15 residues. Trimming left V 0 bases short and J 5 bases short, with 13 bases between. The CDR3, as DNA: TGTGCCAGCAGTTACTCGTCTCCGGTTGGAACTGAAGCTTTCTTT. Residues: CASSYSSPVGTEAFF.